This T cell receptor (beta chain) was captured in a study of CD8 T cells in ankylosing spondylitis. Each CDR3 protein is one row after TCRdb ran MiXCR on the 5' RACE reads. This repertoire shows about 150,000 distinct CDR3 sequences, about 32% found once; its top ten account for about 5.5%. In germline, CDR1 is LGHNA, CDR2 YNFKEQ. Losses at the gene ends were 2 bases for V and 4 bases for J; bases not matched to a gene: 3. The CDR3 is 14 amino acids. What was sequenced was synovial fluid, either unsorted or a sorted T cell fraction (not recorded which). The clonotype was recovered from a male donor with ankylosing spondylitis. The rearrangement links TRBV4-2 to TRBJ1-1, with 8 bases that match TRBD1. The CDR3 DNA reads as TGTGCCAGCAGCCAACCGACAGGGGCCACTGAAGCTTTCTTT. It translates to CASSQPTGATEAFF.